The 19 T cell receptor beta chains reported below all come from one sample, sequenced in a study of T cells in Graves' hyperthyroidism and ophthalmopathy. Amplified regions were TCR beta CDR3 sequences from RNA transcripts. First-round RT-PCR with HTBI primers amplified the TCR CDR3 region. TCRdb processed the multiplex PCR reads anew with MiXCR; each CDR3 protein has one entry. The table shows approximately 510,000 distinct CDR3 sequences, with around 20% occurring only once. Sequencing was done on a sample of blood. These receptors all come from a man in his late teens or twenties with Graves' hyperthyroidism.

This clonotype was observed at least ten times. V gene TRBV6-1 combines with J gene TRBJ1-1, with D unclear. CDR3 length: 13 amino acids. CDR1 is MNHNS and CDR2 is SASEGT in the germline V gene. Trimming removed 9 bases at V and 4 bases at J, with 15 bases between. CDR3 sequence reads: CASHPLRSTEAFF. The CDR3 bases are TGTGCCAGTCATCCACTCCGGAGCACTGAAGCTTTCTTT.

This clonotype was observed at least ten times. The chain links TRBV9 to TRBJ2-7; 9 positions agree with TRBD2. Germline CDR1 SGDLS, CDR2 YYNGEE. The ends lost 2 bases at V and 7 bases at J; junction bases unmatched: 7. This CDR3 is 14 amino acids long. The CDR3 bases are TGTGCCAGCAGCGTTAGCGGGGGCCGGGGGGAGCAGTACTTC. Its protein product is CASSVSGGRGEQYF.

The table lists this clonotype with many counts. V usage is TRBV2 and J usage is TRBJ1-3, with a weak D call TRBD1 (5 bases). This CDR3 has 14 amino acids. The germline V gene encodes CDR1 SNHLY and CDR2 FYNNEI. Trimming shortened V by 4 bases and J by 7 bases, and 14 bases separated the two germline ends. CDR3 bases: TGTGCCAGCAGTGGGGGACGGTTCATCAACACCATATATTTT. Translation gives CASSGGRFINTIYF.

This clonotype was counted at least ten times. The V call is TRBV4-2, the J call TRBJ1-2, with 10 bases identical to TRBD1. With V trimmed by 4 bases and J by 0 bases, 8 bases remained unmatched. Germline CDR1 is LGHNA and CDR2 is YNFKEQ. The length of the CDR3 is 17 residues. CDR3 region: CASSRGQGKSSNYGYTF. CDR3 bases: TGTGCCAGCAGCCGGGGACAGGGGAAGTCCTCTAACTATGGCTACACCTTC.

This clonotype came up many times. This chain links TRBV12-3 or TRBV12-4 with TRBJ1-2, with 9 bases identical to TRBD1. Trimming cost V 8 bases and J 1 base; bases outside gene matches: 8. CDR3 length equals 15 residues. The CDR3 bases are TGTGCCAGCTCGTCAACAGGGGGCTATAACTATGGCTACACCTTC. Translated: CASSSTGGYNYGYTF.

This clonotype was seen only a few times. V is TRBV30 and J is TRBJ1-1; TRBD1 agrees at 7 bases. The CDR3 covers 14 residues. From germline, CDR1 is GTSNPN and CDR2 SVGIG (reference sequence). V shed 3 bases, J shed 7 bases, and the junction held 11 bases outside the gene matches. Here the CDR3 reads CAWSDFTGVNEAFF. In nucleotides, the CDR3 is TGTGCCTGGAGCGATTTCACAGGGGTTAATGAAGCTTTCTTT. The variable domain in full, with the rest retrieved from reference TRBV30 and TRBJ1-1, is SQTIHQWPATLVQPVGSPLSLECTVEGTSNPNLYWYRQAAGRGLQLLFYSVGIGQISSEVPQNLSASRPQDRQFILSSKKLLLSDSGFYLCAWSDFTGVNEAFFGQGTRLTVV.

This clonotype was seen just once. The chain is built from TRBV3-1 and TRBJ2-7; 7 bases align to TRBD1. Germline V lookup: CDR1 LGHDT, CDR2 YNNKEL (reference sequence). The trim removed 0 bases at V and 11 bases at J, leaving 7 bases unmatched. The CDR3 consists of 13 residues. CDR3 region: CASSQDHRGKEYF. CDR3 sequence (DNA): TGTGCCAGCAGCCAAGACCACAGGGGTAAGGAGTACTTC.

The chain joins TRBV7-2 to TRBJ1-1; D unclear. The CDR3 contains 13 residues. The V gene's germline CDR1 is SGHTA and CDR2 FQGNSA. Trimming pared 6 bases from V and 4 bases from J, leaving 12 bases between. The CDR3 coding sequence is TGTGCCAGCAGAGCCATGAGAGGCACTGAAGCTTTCTTT. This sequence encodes CASRAMRGTEAFF. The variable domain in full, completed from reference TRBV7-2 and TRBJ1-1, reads GAGVSQSPSNKVTEKGKDVELRCDPISGHTALYWYRQSLGQGLEFLIYFQGNSAPDKSGLPSDRFSAERTGGSVSTLTIQRTQQEDSAVYLCASRAMRGTEAFFGQGTRLTVV.

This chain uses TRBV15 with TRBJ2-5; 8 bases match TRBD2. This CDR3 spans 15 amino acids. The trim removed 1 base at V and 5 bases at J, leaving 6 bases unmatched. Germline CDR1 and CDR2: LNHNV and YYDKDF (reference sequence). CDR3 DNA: TGTGCCACCAGCAGAGTACGGGGGGGCTTGGAGACCCAGTACTTC. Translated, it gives CATSRVRGGLETQYF. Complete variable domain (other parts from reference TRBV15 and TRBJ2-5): DAMVIQNPRYQVTQFGKPVTLSCSQTLNHNVMYWYQQKSSQAPKLLFHYYDKDFNNEADTPDNFQSRRPNTSFCFLDIRSPGLGDTAMYLCATSRVRGGLETQYFGPGTRLLVL.

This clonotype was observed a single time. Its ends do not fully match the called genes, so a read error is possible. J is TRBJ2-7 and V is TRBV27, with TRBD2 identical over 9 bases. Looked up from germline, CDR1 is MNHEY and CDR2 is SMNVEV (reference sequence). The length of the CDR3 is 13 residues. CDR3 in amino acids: CACSSSGGYEQYF. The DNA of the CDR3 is TGTGCCTGCAGTAGTAGCGGGGGCTACGAGCAGTACTTC.

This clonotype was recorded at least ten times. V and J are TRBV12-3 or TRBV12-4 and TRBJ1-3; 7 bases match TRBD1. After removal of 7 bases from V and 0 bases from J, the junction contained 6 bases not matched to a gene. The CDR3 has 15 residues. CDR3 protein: CASTQQGFSGNTIYF. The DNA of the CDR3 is TGTGCCAGCACTCAACAGGGGTTCTCTGGAAACACCATATATTTT.

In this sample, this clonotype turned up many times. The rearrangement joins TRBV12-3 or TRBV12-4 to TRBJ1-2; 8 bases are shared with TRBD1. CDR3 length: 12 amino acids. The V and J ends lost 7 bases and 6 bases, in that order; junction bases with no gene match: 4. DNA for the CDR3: TGTGCCAGCAAACGACAGGGGAATGGCTACACCTTC. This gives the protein CASKRQGNGYTF.

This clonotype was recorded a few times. The CDR3 nucleotides read TGCGCCAGCAGGGGCGGGGTGGGGTTCGAGCAGTACTTC. Translation gives CASRGGVGFEQYF. The rearrangement links TRBV4-1 to TRBJ2-7, with a weak D call TRBD2 (6 bases). The CDR3 extends over 13 amino acids. In germline, CDR1 is MGHRA, CDR2 YSYEKL. V was shortened by 6 bases and J by 6 bases, with 15 bases between the two germline ends.

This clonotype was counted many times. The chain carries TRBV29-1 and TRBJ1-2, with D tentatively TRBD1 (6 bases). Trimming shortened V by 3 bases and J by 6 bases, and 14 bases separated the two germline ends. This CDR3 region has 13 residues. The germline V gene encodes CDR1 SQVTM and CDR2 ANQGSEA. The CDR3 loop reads CSVDTGWSDGYTF. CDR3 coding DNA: TGCAGCGTTGATACAGGGTGGTCGGATGGCTACACCTTC.

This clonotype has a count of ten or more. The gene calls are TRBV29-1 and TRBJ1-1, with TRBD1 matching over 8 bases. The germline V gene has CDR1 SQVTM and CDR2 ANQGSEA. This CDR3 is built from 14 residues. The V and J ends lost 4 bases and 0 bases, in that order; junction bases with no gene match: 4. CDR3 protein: CSVVGRGLNTEAFF. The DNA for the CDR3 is TGCAGCGTTGTCGGCAGGGGGCTGAACACTGAAGCTTTCTTT. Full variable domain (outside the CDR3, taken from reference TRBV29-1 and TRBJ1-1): SAVISQKPSRDICQRGTSLTIQCQVDSQVTMMFWYRQQPGQSLTLIATANQGSEATYESGFVIDKFPISRPNLTFSTLTVSNMSPEDSSIYLCSVVGRGLNTEAFFGQGTRLTVV.

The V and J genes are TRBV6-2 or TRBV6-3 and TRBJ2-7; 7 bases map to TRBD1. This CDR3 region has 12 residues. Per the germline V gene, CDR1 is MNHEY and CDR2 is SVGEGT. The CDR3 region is CACSYRGGEQYV. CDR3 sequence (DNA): TGTGCCTGCAGTTACAGGGGCGGCGAGCAGTACGTC.

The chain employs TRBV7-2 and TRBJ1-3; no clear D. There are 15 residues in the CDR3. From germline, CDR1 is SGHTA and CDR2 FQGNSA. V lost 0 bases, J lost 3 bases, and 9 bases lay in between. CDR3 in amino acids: CASSLAPAGGNTIYF. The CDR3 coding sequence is TGTGCCAGCAGCTTAGCGCCCGCGGGTGGAAACACCATATATTTT.

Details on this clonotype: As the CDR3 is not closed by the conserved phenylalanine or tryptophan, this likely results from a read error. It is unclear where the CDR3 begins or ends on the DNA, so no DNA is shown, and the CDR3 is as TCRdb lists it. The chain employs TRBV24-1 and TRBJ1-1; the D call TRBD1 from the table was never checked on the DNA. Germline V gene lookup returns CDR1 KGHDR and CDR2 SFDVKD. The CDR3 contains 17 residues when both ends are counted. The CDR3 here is CATLSVRGSGGETEAFY.

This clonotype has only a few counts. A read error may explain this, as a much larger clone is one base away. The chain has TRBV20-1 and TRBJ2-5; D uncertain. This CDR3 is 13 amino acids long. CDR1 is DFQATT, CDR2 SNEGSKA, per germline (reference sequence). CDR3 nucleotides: TGCAGTGCTAGAAGGCTAGACGAGGAGACCAAGTACTTC. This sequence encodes CSARRLDEETKYF.